This T cell receptor beta chain was captured in a study of glioma-infiltrating T cells after dendritic cell vaccination. Assay: immunoSEQ multiplex PCR; the TCRdb copy retains only in-frame clones and omits some. The sample shows nearly 85,000 clones, 85% to 90% of them seen only once. This clone has just one count. This clonotype was obtained from a human donor with glioblastoma. The sequencing used blood, collected before dendritic cell vaccination.

For the CDR3, the DNA is TGCGCCAGCAGTCTGGCGGGGGCCCCCAATGAGCAGTTCTTC. Translated: CASSLAGAPNEQFF. This chain uses TRBV10-2 with TRBJ2-1, with a weak D call TRBD2 (7 bases). Trimming left V 5 bases short and J 6 bases short, with 14 bases between. Germline V lookup: CDR1 WSHSY, CDR2 SAAADI. This CDR3 has 14 residues.